These 22 T cell receptor beta chains share one sample of origin, sequenced in a study of blood T cell repertoires in COVID-19. Assay used: immunoSEQ multiplex PCR; TCRdb lists only in-frame clones, some missing. The table records roughly 200,000 clones, around 85% of them present only once. Sequenced: peripheral blood. Receptors were obtained from a human donor with active or convalescent COVID-19. The donor label of this sample is uncertain.

V is TRBV9 and J is TRBJ2-1, with D maybe TRBD1 (5 bases). This CDR3 contains 19 residues. Per germline, CDR1 SGDLS and CDR2 YYNGEE. The V gene lost 3 bases and the J gene lost 2 bases, with 24 bases spanning the gap. The CDR3 nucleotides are TGTGCCAGCAGCGGGCCGTTCAGCCGAAAGGGGATTACCTACAATGAGCAGTTCTTC. This sequence encodes CASSGPFSRKGITYNEQFF.

The V call is TRBV11-3, the J call TRBJ2-7; no clear D gene. Trimming took off 1 base at V and 5 bases at J, with 12 bases between the two ends. The CDR3 runs to 14 residues. The germline V gene encodes CDR1 SGHNT and CDR2 YENEEA. The CDR3 reads CASSLGGGSDEQYF. CDR3 sequence (DNA): TGTGCCAGCAGCTTAGGCGGTGGCTCGGACGAGCAGTACTTC.

This rearrangement joins TRBV28 to TRBJ2-5, with D possibly matching TRBD2 (6 bases). The CDR3 spans 14 residues. Trimming stripped 6 bases from V and 3 bases from J, with 14 bases between. Looked up from germline, CDR1 is MDHEN and CDR2 is SYDVKM. The CDR3 nucleotides read TGTGCCAGCAGGGAGCGAGGAGGGGAAGAGACCCAGTACTTC. Amino acid sequence: CASRERGGEETQYF.

The gene calls are TRBV4-1 and TRBJ2-5; no reliable D call. This CDR3 region has 12 residues. The germline V gene encodes CDR1 MGHRA and CDR2 YSYEKL. Trimming left V 5 bases short and J 4 bases short, with 8 bases between. CDR3 sequence (DNA): TGCGCCAGCAGCAGGAGTGGAGAGACCCAGTACTTC. It is translated as CASSRSGETQYF.

The rearrangement uses TRBV30 and TRBJ2-1; D gene unclear. V was clipped by 0 bases and J by 3 bases, with 12 bases between them. The V gene's germline CDR1 is GTSNPN and CDR2 SVGIG (reference sequence). This CDR3 is built from 15 residues. The CDR3 spells CAWSVRLVSYNEQFF. Written as DNA, the CDR3 is TGTGCCTGGAGTGTGCGTCTAGTGAGCTACAATGAGCAGTTCTTC.

The chain has TRBV5-1 and TRBJ2-2, with D perhaps matching TRBD2 (6 bases). V dropped 5 bases and J dropped 1 base, with 12 bases sitting between them. The CDR3 spans 15 residues. Germline CDR1 reads SGHRS; CDR2 reads YFSETQ. CDR3 in DNA: TGCGCCAGCAGACCGGGACTCAGGAACACCGGGGAGCTGTTTTTT. It codes for CASRPGLRNTGELFF. Full variable domain (missing parts from reference TRBV5-1 and TRBJ2-2): KAGVTQTPRYLIKTRGQQVTLSCSPISGHRSVSWYQQTPGQGLQFLFEYFSETQRNKGNFPGRFSGRQFSNSRSEMNVSTLELGDSALYLCASRPGLRNTGELFFGEGSRLTVL.

This clone was observed a few times. J is TRBJ2-2 and V is TRBV4-2; TRBD2 matches 12 bases. J lost 5 bases, V lost 3 bases, and 1 base had no gene match. The CDR3 is made up of 15 amino acids. The germline V gene has CDR1 LGHNA and CDR2 YNFKEQ. This CDR3 is CASSHGTSGTGELFF. The CDR3, as DNA: TGTGCCAGCAGCCACGGGACTAGCGGGACCGGGGAGCTGTTTTTT.

V gene TRBV29-1 combines with J gene TRBJ2-5; TRBD2 is a possible D gene (6 bases). This CDR3 has 13 residues. Deletions cut 7 bases from V and 3 bases from J, with 15 bases between. CDR1 is SQVTM, CDR2 ANQGSEA, per germline. CDR3 nucleotides: TGCAGCGCGGCCCGGAGGGCGAAAGAGACCCAGTACTTC. Translating it yields CSAARRAKETQYF. The full variable domain, its missing parts supplied by reference TRBV29-1 and TRBJ2-5, is SAVISQKPSRDICQRGTSLTIQCQVDSQVTMMFWYRQQPGQSLTLIATANQGSEATYESGFVIDKFPISRPNLTFSTLTVSNMSPEDSSIYLCSAARRAKETQYFGPGTRLLVL.

Points on this clone: A junction end diverges from the germline sequence, so it may reflect a read error. The chain has TRBV7-7 and TRBJ2-2, with D uncertain. From germline, CDR1 is SSHAT and CDR2 FNYEAQ (reference sequence). The CDR3 extends over 12 amino acids. The CDR3 spells CASSPFSGELFF. Here the CDR3 DNA reads TGTGCTAGCAGCCCCTTTTCCGGGGAGCTGTTTTTT.

DNA of the CDR3: TGTGCCAGCAGTTGGGGACAGGGGGGGACTGAAGCTTTCTTT. Its translation: CASSWGQGGTEAFF. The chain is built from TRBV28 and TRBJ1-1, with 11 bases fitting TRBD1. The germline gives CDR1 MDHEN, CDR2 SYDVKM. The CDR3 covers 14 residues. V trimming: 4 bases; J trimming: 5 bases; junction bases outside the gene matches: 3.

The V and J genes are TRBV5-1 and TRBJ2-4; 9 positions agree with TRBD1. Looked up from germline, CDR1 is SGHRS and CDR2 is YFSETQ. Losses at the gene ends were 4 bases for V and 6 bases for J; bases not matched to a gene: 5. This CDR3 has 14 residues. The CDR3 reads CASSVTGGGNIQYF. The CDR3, as DNA: TGCGCCAGCAGCGTGACAGGGGGTGGAAACATTCAGTACTTC.

The gene calls are TRBV5-1 and TRBJ2-5; TRBD1 matches at 8 bases. The V segment lost 0 bases and the J segment 5 bases; nucleotides outside the gene matches: 6. The CDR3 extends over 15 amino acids. In germline, CDR1 is SGHRS, CDR2 YFSETQ. The CDR3 spells CASSLVAGGRETQYF. The CDR3 DNA reads TGCGCCAGCAGCTTGGTAGCAGGGGGCAGGGAGACCCAGTACTTC.

The gene calls are TRBV27 and TRBJ1-1; a weak D match, TRBD1 (6 bases). Germline V CDR1 and CDR2: MNHEY, SMNVEV (reference sequence). V gave up 6 bases and J gave up 1 base, with 18 bases separating them. The CDR3 has 16 residues. The CDR3 loop reads CASRIAGAIKNTEAFF. The CDR3 DNA sequence: TGTGCCAGCAGGATCGCAGGGGCTATCAAGAACACTGAAGCTTTCTTT.

The chain links TRBV4-2 to TRBJ1-6; 11 nucleotides match TRBD1. The germline V gene has CDR1 LGHNA and CDR2 YNFKEQ. V lost 1 base, J lost 13 bases, and 9 bases stayed unmatched. The CDR3 has 16 amino acids. Written as DNA, the CDR3 is TGTGCCAGCAGCCAAGCGGAGGGACAGGGGGTAAACCCCCTCCACTTT. It is translated as CASSQAEGQGVNPLHF.

The V call is TRBV3-1 (or the pseudogene TRBV3-2), the J call TRBJ2-3; D is perhaps TRBD1 (5 bases). Germline V gene lookup returns CDR1 LGHDT and CDR2 YNNKEL (reference sequence). Trimming took off 2 bases at V and 4 bases at J, with 19 bases between the two ends. This CDR3 is 17 amino acids long. The CDR3 spells CASSQTSPGTGADTQYF. The CDR3 DNA is TGTGCCAGCAGCCAAACGTCACCGGGCACAGGAGCAGATACGCAGTATTTT.

This clone was counted a few times. This chain joins TRBV19 and TRBJ2-5; 7 nucleotides align to TRBD2. Trimming removed 10 bases from V and 5 bases from J; junction bases left unmatched: 10. CDR3 size: 13 residues. Germline V lookup: CDR1 LNHDA, CDR2 SQIVND (reference sequence). CDR3 protein: CATTHQGGETQYF. CDR3 in DNA: TGTGCCACCACCCATCAGGGAGGGGAGACCCAGTACTTC.

The chain couples TRBV5-4 to TRBJ1-1; no firm D call. CDR3 size: 14 residues. The V end was cut by 0 bases, the J end by 3 bases, with 9 bases between. Germline CDR1 and CDR2: SGHNT and YYREEE (reference sequence). CDR3 DNA: TGTGCCAGCAGCTTGGAGGCGGCGGACACTGAAGCTTTCTTT. This encodes CASSLEAADTEAFF.

The chain has TRBV30 and TRBJ2-5; no clear D gene. V lost 4 bases and J 6 bases, leaving 18 bases between the germline ends. The germline V gene has CDR1 GTSNPN and CDR2 SVGIG (reference sequence). The CDR3 consists of 14 residues. The CDR3 spells CAWTLDLEKKTQYF. The CDR3 DNA reads TGTGCCTGGACCCTGGATCTAGAGAAAAAGACCCAGTACTTC.

This clone has just one count. The chain combines TRBV28 with TRBJ1-3; D ambiguous. The V end lost 3 bases, the J end lost 4 bases, and 10 bases lay between the germline ends. The germline V gene encodes CDR1 MDHEN and CDR2 SYDVKM. The CDR3 extends over 14 amino acids. The CDR3 protein is CASSFSAGGNTIYF. CDR3 DNA: TGTGCCAGCAGTTTTAGCGCGGGGGGAAACACCATATATTTT.

V gene TRBV7-2 combines with J gene TRBJ1-3; D unclear. Germline V CDR1 and CDR2: SGHTA, FQGNSA. V lost 4 bases and J 0 bases, leaving 13 bases between the germline ends. The CDR3 contains 16 residues. CDR3 sequence (DNA): TGTGCCAGCAGCTACCGCGTCGGGAACTCTGGAAACACCATATATTTT. It is translated as CASSYRVGNSGNTIYF.

The V and J genes are TRBV15 and TRBJ1-4; D not resolved. CDR1 and CDR2 from the germline V gene are LNHNV and YYDKDF (reference sequence). Trimming took off 0 bases at V and 3 bases at J, with 17 bases between the two ends. CDR3 length: 18 residues. The chain's CDR3 is CATSRDGLQASANEKLFF. CDR3 nucleotides: TGTGCCACCAGCAGAGATGGGTTGCAGGCATCGGCTAATGAAAAACTGTTTTTT. Filled out from reference TRBV15 and TRBJ1-4, the complete variable domain reads DAMVIQNPRYQVTQFGKPVTLSCSQTLNHNVMYWYQQKSSQAPKLLFHYYDKDFNNEADTPDNFQSRRPNTSFCFLDIRSPGLGDTAMYLCATSRDGLQASANEKLFFGSGTQLSVL.

This rearrangement joins TRBV2 to TRBJ2-1, with 8 bases aligning to TRBD2. CDR1 and CDR2 (germline): SNHLY, FYNNEI. Unmatched junction bases numbered 7, after V lost 7 bases and J lost 2 bases. The CDR3 has 15 residues. DNA of the CDR3: TGTGCCAGCACCTTACTAGCGGAGGCCTACAATGAGCAGTTCTTC. This encodes CASTLLAEAYNEQFF.